Sequencing of this T cell receptor (beta chain) was carried out in a study of response to subunit inactivated influenza vaccine. Study-wide results and caveats: Authors suggested that a seasonal influenza vaccination recruits few new T cells each time.

Trimming took off 2 bases at V and 3 bases at J, with 14 bases between the two ends. CDR3 size: 14 residues. Germline loops: CDR1 DFQATT, CDR2 SNEGSKA (reference sequence). TCRdb fed the RT-PCR reads into MiXCR, producing one record per CDR3 protein. The sample lists hundreds of thousands of distinct CDR3 sequences, around 15% occurring once. As to this clonotype: No antigen is known for it.

This sample comprised PBMCs from blood, obtained 14 days before vaccination. This receptor was identified in a man between 45 and 60 years old who received an inactivated influenza vaccine. The V gene is TRBV20-1, the J gene TRBJ2-7; D is possibly TRBD1 or TRBD2 (6 bases each). CDR3 protein: CSARTRGRSYEQYF. The CDR3, as DNA: TGCAGTGCTAGAACCCGGGGGCGGAGCTACGAGCAGTACTTC.